These 24 T cell receptor beta chains came from one sample sequenced in a study of T-cell memory formation after mild COVID-19. TCRdb re-derived calls from the 5' RACE reads in MiXCR, one entry per CDR3 protein. The sample has approximately 340,000 distinct CDR3 sequences; approximately 15% are singletons. Sequenced input: PBMCs or a T cell subset sorted from them (not recorded which). These receptors all come from a man aged 18 to 29 who had mild COVID-19 (a few samples of this study predate the infection). Cell type and time point are not known.

The chain employs TRBV19 and TRBJ2-1; D call uncertain. CDR1 is LNHDA, CDR2 SQIVND, per germline (reference sequence). V lost 4 bases to trimming and J lost 10 bases, with 20 bases between them. The CDR3 totals 15 residues. The CDR3 reads CASSTDRLIYREQFF. The CDR3 DNA reads as TGTGCCAGTAGTACGGACCGACTCATTTACCGGGAGCAGTTCTTC.

The chain links TRBV4-1 to TRBJ2-7, with 7 positions matching TRBD2. The CDR3 sequence is 14 residues long. Germline CDR1 is MGHRA and CDR2 is YSYEKL. Trimming took 4 bases from V and 3 from J; bases not matched to a gene: 6. CDR3 nucleotide sequence: TGCGCCAGCAGCCCAAGTCCGGGGGGCTACGAGCAGTACTTC. It encodes CASSPSPGGYEQYF.

The chain links TRBV24-1 to TRBJ2-7, with a weak D call TRBD1 (6 bases). The CDR3 is 12 amino acids. Looked up from germline, CDR1 is KGHDR and CDR2 is SFDVKD. The V and J ends lost 9 bases and 5 bases respectively, with 13 bases between them. CDR3: CATHTGRDEQYF. The CDR3 coding sequence is TGTGCCACCCATACAGGGCGAGACGAGCAGTACTTC.

The rearrangement joins TRBV28 to TRBJ2-7; possible D gene TRBD2, 6 bases. CDR3 length equals 15 residues. Trimming stripped 5 bases from V and 2 bases from J, with 16 bases between. CDR1 and CDR2 (germline): MDHEN, SYDVKM. The CDR3 DNA reads as TGTGCCAGCAGTCCCGGGGACTTCTCAACCTACGAGCAGTACGTC. It yields the protein CASSPGDFSTYEQYV.

This clonotype was seen once. The chain combines TRBV12-3 or TRBV12-4 with TRBJ1-2; 7 positions agree with TRBD1. CDR3 length: 13 residues. With V trimmed by 0 bases and J by 12 bases, 7 bases remained unmatched. CDR3 amino acids: CASSLASGTAHTF. In DNA, the CDR3 is TGTGCCAGCAGTTTAGCGTCCGGGACAGCTCACACCTTC.

This clonotype came up many times. This sequence joins TRBV12-3 or TRBV12-4 and TRBJ2-1; TRBD1 matches 7 bases. The CDR3 has 14 residues. J was trimmed by 4 bases and V by 6 bases; bases with no gene match: 6. Written as DNA, the CDR3 is TGTGCCAGCAGACTTGCAGGGGGATACAATGAGCAGTTCTTC. Its protein product is CASRLAGGYNEQFF.

The rearrangement links TRBV11-2 to TRBJ2-3, with D uncertain. CDR1 is SGHAT, CDR2 FQNNGV, per germline. This CDR3 has 14 amino acids. V lost 0 bases, J lost 4 bases, and 8 bases lay in between. CDR3 nucleotide sequence: TGTGCCAGCAGCTTAGAATTTGTCGCAGATACGCAGTATTTT. As protein: CASSLEFVADTQYF.

The chain links TRBV10-3 to TRBJ1-1; D might be TRBD1 (5 bases). The V end was cut by 4 bases, the J end by 8 bases, with 14 bases between. The CDR3 spans 13 residues. The V gene's germline CDR1 is ENHRY and CDR2 SYGVKD. CDR3 region: CAISVQGRSEAFF. CDR3 nucleotide sequence: TGTGCCATCAGTGTTCAGGGTAGGTCAGAAGCTTTCTTT.

The chain employs TRBV10-3 and TRBJ2-1; D tentatively reads TRBD1 or TRBD2 (5 bases each). V dropped 5 bases and J dropped 4 bases, with 12 bases sitting between them. Germline V gives CDR1 ENHRY, CDR2 SYGVKD. The CDR3 consists of 14 residues. CDR3 DNA sequence: TGTGCCATCAGTACCAGGGAGAGGTACAATGAGCAGTTCTTC. Encoded protein: CAISTRERYNEQFF.

There are many counts of this clonotype. The chain employs TRBV7-2 and TRBJ2-1, with 10 bases aligning to TRBD2. This CDR3 comprises 15 residues. Germline CDR1 reads SGHTA; CDR2 reads FQGNSA. J was trimmed by 2 bases and V by 5 bases; bases with no gene match: 3. CDR3 protein: CASSQLAGAYNEQFF. CDR3 coding DNA: TGTGCCAGCAGCCAGCTAGCGGGGGCCTACAATGAGCAGTTCTTC.

The sample holds many counts of this clonotype. The V and J genes are TRBV3-1 and TRBJ2-1, with D unresolved. The length of the CDR3 is 12 residues. V was clipped by 4 bases and J by 6 bases, with 7 bases between them. Per germline, CDR1 LGHDT and CDR2 YNNKEL (reference sequence). This chain's CDR3 is CASSLLSNEQFF. Written as DNA, the CDR3 is TGTGCCAGCAGCCTCTTGAGCAATGAGCAGTTCTTC.

This chain connects TRBV4-3 to TRBJ1-2, with D hard to call. Germline CDR1 reads LGHNA; CDR2 reads YSLEER. V lost 0 bases and J lost 4, with 12 bases in between. The CDR3 is made up of 15 amino acids. CDR3 coding DNA: TGCGCCAGCAGCCAAGATCTTGATTTCACCTATGGCTACACCTTC. Encoded protein: CASSQDLDFTYGYTF.

The gene calls are TRBV29-1 and TRBJ2-1; 11 nucleotides agree with TRBD2. Looked up from germline, CDR1 is SQVTM and CDR2 is ANQGSEA. This CDR3 contains 13 residues. Trimming removed 7 bases from V and 9 bases from J; junction bases left unmatched: 8. The CDR3 DNA follows: TGCAGCGCGACTAGCGGGGCGGTAAGTGAGCAGTTCTTC. As protein: CSATSGAVSEQFF.

The rearrangement links TRBV25-1 to TRBJ2-1; D might be TRBD1 (5 bases). The length of the CDR3 is 14 residues. V was cut by 4 bases and J by 6 bases, with 13 bases left in between. Germline V gene sequence: CDR1 MGHDK, CDR2 SYGVNS. This CDR3 reads CASSVGPLGNEQFF. In DNA form, the CDR3 reads TGTGCCAGCAGTGTGGGGCCGCTGGGCAATGAGCAGTTCTTC.

V usage is TRBV6-6 and J usage is TRBJ1-1, with 7 nucleotides matching TRBD1. V dropped 2 bases and J dropped 4; count of bases not matched to a gene: 1. Germline lookup yields CDR1 MNHNY and CDR2 SVGAGI (reference sequence). The CDR3 spans 13 residues. The CDR3 spells CASSYNRGTEAFF. The CDR3 DNA follows: TGTGCCAGCAGTTACAACAGGGGCACTGAAGCTTTCTTT.

In its sample, this clonotype was seen a few times. This CDR3 reads CASSYSKALRSPLHF. The CDR3 DNA reads TGTGCCAGCAGTTACTCGAAGGCCCTTCGGTCACCCCTCCACTTT. The chain carries TRBV6-6 and TRBJ1-6; D gene uncertain. Between the trimmed V and J ends, which lost 0 bases and 10 bases, there was a span of 13 bases. This CDR3 region has 15 residues. Germline loops: CDR1 MNHNY, CDR2 SVGAGI (reference sequence).

The genes are TRBV7-2 and TRBJ2-7; tentative D call: TRBD1 (5 bases). CDR1 is SGHTA, CDR2 FQGNSA, per germline. Trimming stripped 3 bases from V and 3 bases from J, with 15 bases between. CDR3 length: 15 residues. DNA of the CDR3: TGTGCCAGCAGCTTTCGACAGTCGGTGGGCTACGAGCAGTACTTC. It translates to CASSFRQSVGYEQYF.

This rearrangement joins TRBV6-1 to TRBJ1-5; D gene unclear. V was cut by 4 bases and J by 9 bases, with 10 bases left in between. CDR1 and CDR2 from the germline V gene are MNHNS and SASEGT. The CDR3 extends over 12 amino acids. The CDR3 sequence: CASSGPGRPQHF. CDR3 in DNA: TGTGCCAGCAGTGGACCGGGAAGGCCCCAGCATTTT.

The V call is TRBV4-2, the J call TRBJ1-1, with D perhaps TRBD1 (5 bases). The CDR3 is made up of 12 amino acids. The V and J ends lost 6 bases and 5 bases respectively, with 10 bases between them. Germline values: CDR1 LGHNA, CDR2 YNFKEQ. This CDR3 is CASRDGGTEAFF. The CDR3, as DNA: TGTGCCAGCAGGGACGGGGGGACTGAAGCTTTCTTT.

The V and J genes are TRBV3-1 and TRBJ2-3; D possibly corresponds to TRBD1 (6 bases). V lost 0 bases, J lost 4 bases, and 8 bases lay in between. CDR1 and CDR2 from the germline V gene are LGHDT and YNNKEL (reference sequence). This CDR3 contains 14 residues. The CDR3 reads CASSQDGGPDTQYF. The DNA for the CDR3 is TGTGCCAGCAGCCAAGATGGGGGCCCAGATACGCAGTATTTT.

This clonotype occurred many times. V and J are TRBV5-1 and TRBJ1-2; D ambiguous. V was trimmed by 5 bases and J by 2 bases, leaving 16 bases between them. The CDR3 contains 15 residues. CDR1 SGHRS and CDR2 YFSETQ come from the germline V gene. The DNA of the CDR3 is TGCGCCAGCAGGGAAATCTCGTCCCGAAACTATGGCTACACCTTC. Encoded protein: CASREISSRNYGYTF.

This clonotype was seen more than once but under ten times. The chain recombines TRBV20-1 with TRBJ2-7, with 10 bases matching TRBD2. The CDR3 spans 16 residues. The ends lost 5 bases at V and 4 bases at J; junction bases unmatched: 14. Germline values: CDR1 DFQATT, CDR2 SNEGSKA (reference sequence). Written as DNA, the CDR3 is TGCAGTGCTTGGGAGCGGGGGGGCCTTGTGGAGTACGAGCAGTACTTC. Protein sequence: CSAWERGGLVEYEQYF.

The CDR3 is CASSPTSGKSEAFF. Here the CDR3 DNA reads TGCGCCAGCAGCCCGACATCAGGGAAATCTGAAGCTTTCTTT. The J gene is TRBJ1-1, the V gene TRBV4-1, with D possibly matching TRBD1 (5 bases). Germline V gives CDR1 MGHRA, CDR2 YSYEKL. CDR3 length: 14 amino acids. Trimming pared 4 bases from V and 6 bases from J, leaving 15 bases between.

A few counts support this clonotype. The V gene is TRBV29-1, the J gene TRBJ2-1; possible D gene TRBD1, 6 bases. The V end lost 5 bases, the J end lost 10 bases, and 12 bases lay between the germline ends. The CDR3 has 11 residues. In germline, CDR1 is SQVTM, CDR2 ANQGSEA. CDR3 nucleotide sequence: TGCAGCGTTTATAGGGGGATCGAGCAGTTCTTC. The encoded protein is CSVYRGIEQFF.